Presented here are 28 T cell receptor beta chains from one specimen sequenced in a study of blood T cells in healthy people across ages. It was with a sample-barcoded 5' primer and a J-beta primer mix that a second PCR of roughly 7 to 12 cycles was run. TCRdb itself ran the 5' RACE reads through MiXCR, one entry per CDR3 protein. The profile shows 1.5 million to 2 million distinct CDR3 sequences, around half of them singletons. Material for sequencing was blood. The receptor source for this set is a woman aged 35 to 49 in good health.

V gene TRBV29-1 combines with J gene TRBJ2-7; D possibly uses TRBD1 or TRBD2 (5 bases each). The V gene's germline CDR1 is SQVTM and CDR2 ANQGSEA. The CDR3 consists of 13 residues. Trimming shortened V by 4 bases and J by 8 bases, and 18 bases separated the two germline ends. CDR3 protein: CSVGGYVGSKQYF. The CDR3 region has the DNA TGCAGCGTTGGGGGGTATGTTGGTAGCAAGCAGTACTTC.

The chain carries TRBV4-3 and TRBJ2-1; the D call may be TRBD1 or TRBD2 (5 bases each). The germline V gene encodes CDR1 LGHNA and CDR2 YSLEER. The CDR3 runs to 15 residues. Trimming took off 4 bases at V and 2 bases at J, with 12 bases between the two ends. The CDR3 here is CASSLNRGPYNEQFF. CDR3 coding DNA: TGCGCCAGCAGCCTCAACCGGGGCCCCTACAATGAGCAGTTCTTC.

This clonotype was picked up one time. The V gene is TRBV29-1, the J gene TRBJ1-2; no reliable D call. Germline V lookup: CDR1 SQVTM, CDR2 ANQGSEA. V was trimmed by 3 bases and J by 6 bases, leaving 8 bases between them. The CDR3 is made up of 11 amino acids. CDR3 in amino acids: CSVEVLNGYTF. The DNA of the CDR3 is TGCAGCGTTGAGGTATTGAATGGCTACACCTTC.

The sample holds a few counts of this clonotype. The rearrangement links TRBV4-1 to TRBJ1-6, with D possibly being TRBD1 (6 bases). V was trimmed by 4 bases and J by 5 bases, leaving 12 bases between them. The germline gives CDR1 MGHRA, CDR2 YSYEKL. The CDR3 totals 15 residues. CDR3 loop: CASSRQGGNNSPLHF. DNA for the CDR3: TGCGCCAGCAGCCGCCAAGGGGGTAATAATTCACCCCTCCACTTT.

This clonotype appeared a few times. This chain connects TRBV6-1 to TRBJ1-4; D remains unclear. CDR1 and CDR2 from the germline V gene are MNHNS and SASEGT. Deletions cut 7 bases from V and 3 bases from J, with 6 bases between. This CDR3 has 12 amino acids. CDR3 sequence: CASNAANEKLFF. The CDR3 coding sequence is TGTGCCAGCAACGCGGCTAATGAAAAACTGTTTTTT.

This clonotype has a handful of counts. Here the CDR3 DNA reads TGCAGGACCCGGGACAGTCGCCGCGGGGCAGATACGCAGTATTTT. It yields the protein CRTRDSRRGADTQYF. The chain is built from TRBV20-1 and TRBJ2-3, with D possibly being TRBD1 (7 bases). This CDR3 has 15 amino acids. Per germline, CDR1 DFQATT and CDR2 SNEGSKA (reference sequence).

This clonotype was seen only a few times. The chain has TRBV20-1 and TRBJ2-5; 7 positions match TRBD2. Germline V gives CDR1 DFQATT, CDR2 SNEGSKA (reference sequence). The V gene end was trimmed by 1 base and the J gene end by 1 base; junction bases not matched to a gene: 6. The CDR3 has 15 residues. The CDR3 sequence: CSARVPGLRQETQYF. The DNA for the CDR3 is TGCAGTGCTAGAGTACCGGGACTACGCCAAGAGACCCAGTACTTC.

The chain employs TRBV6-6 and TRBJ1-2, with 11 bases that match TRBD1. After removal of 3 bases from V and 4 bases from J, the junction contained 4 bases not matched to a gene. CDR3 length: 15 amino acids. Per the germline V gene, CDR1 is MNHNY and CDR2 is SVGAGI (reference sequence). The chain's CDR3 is CASSYTGTGGYGYTF. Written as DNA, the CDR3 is TGTGCCAGCAGTTATACCGGGACAGGGGGCTATGGCTACACCTTC.

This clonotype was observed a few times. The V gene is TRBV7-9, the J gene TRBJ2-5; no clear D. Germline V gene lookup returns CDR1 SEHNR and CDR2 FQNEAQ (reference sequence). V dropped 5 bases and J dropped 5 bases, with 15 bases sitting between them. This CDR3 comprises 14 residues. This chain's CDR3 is CASSPARSPETQYF. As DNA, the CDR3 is TGTGCCAGCAGCCCAGCTCGCTCCCCGGAGACCCAGTACTTC.

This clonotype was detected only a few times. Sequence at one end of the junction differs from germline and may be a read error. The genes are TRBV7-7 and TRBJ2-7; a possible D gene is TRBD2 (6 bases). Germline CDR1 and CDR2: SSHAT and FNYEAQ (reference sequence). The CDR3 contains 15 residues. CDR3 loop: CASSLVPGLVYEQYF. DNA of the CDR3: TGTGCTAGCAGCTTAGTACCGGGACTGGTCTACGAGCAGTACTTC.

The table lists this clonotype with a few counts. The CDR3 protein is CASSRGSGEETQYF. CDR3 DNA sequence: TGCGCCAGCAGCCGGGGGTCGGGAGAAGAGACCCAGTACTTC. V gene TRBV4-1 combines with J gene TRBJ2-5; the D gene is possibly TRBD2 (6 bases). Trimming removed 4 bases at V and 3 bases at J, with 12 bases between. CDR3 length: 14 amino acids. CDR1 is MGHRA and CDR2 is YSYEKL in the germline V gene.

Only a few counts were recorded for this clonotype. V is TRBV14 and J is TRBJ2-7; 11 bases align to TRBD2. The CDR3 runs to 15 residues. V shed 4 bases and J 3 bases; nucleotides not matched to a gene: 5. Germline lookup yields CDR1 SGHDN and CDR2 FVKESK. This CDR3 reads CASSPRLAGHYEQYF. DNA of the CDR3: TGTGCCAGCAGCCCCCGACTAGCGGGGCACTACGAGCAGTACTTC.

The CDR3: CASSFGFLEQFF. The CDR3 DNA reads as TGTGCCAGCAGCTTTGGATTTCTTGAGCAGTTCTTC. This rearrangement joins TRBV7-2 to TRBJ2-1; D not certain. With 3 bases removed from V and 9 bases from J, the gap between germline ends came to 9 bases. The CDR3 is made up of 12 amino acids. Per the germline V gene, CDR1 is SGHTA and CDR2 is FQGNSA. The full variable domain, its missing parts supplied by reference TRBV7-2 and TRBJ2-1, is GAGVSQSPSNKVTEKGKDVELRCDPISGHTALYWYRQSLGQGLEFLIYFQGNSAPDKSGLPSDRFSAERTGGSVSTLTIQRTQQEDSAVYLCASSFGFLEQFFGPGTRLTVL.

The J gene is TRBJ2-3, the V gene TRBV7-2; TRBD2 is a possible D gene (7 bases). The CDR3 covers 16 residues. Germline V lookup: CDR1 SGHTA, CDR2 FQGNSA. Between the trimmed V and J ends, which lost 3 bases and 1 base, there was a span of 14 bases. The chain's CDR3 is CASSLAGAVRTDTQYF. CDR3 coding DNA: TGTGCCAGCAGCTTGGCGGGGGCGGTCCGCACAGATACGCAGTATTTT.

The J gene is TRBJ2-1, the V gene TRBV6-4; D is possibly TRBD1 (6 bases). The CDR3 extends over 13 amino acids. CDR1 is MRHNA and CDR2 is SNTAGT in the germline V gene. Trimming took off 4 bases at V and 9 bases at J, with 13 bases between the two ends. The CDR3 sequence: CASSAGTTGEQFF. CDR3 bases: TGTGCCAGCAGTGCCGGGACAACCGGTGAGCAGTTCTTC.

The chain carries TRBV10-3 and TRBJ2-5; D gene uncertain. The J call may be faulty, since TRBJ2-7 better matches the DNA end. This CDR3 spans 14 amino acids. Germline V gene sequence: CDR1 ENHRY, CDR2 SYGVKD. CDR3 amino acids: CAISESRPTYEQYF. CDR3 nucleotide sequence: TGTGCCATCAGTGAGTCGAGACCTACCTACGAGCAGTACTTC.

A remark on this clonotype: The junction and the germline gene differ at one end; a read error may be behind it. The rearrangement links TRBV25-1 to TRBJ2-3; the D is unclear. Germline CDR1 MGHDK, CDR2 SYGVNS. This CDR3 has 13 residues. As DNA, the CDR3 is TGTGCCGGCAGTGAGACAAACACAGATACGCAGTATTTT. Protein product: CAGSETNTDTQYF.

The CDR3 spells CSASPGQGKLDTQYF. DNA of the CDR3: TGCAGTGCTTCTCCGGGACAGGGAAAGTTGGATACGCAGTATTTT. This chain connects TRBV20-1 to TRBJ2-3; 9 bases are shared with TRBD1. Trimming removed 5 bases from V and 6 bases from J; junction bases left unmatched: 12. The V gene's germline CDR1 is DFQATT and CDR2 SNEGSKA (reference sequence). This CDR3 has 15 amino acids.

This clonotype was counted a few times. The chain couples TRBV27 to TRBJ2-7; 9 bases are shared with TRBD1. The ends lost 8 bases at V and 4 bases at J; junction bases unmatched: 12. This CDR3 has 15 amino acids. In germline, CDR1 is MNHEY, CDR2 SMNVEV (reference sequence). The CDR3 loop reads CASATTGTGTYEQYF. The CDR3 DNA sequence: TGTGCCAGCGCTACTACCGGGACAGGGACATACGAGCAGTACTTC.

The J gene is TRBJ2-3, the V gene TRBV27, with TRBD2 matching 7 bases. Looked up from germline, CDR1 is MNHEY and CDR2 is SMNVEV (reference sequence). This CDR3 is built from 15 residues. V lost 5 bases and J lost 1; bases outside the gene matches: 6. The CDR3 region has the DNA TGTGCCAGCAGTCTGGGACTATATGGCACAGATACGCAGTATTTT. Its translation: CASSLGLYGTDTQYF.

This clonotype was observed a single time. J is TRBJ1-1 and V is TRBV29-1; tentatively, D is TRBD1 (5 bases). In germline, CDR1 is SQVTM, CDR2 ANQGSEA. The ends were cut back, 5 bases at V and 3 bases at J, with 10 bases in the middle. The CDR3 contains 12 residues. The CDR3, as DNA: TGCAGCGTTCGATGGGGGGACACTGAAGCTTTCTTT. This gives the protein CSVRWGDTEAFF.

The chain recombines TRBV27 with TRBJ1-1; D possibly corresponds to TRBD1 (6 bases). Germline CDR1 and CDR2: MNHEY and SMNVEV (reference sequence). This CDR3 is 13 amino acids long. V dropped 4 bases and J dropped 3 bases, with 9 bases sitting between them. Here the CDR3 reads CASSSQGHTEAFF. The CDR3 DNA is TGTGCCAGCAGTTCACAGGGCCACACTGAAGCTTTCTTT.

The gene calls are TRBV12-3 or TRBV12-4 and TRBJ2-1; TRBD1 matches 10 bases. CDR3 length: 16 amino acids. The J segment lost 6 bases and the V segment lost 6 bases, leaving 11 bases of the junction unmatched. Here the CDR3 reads CASSQGTGVLVNEQFF. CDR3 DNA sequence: TGTGCCAGCAGCCAGGGGACAGGGGTTCTCGTCAATGAGCAGTTCTTC.

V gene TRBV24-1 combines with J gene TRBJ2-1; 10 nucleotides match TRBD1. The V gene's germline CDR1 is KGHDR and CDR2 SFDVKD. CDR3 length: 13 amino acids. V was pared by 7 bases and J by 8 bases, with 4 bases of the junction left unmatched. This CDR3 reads CATRGTGVDEQFF. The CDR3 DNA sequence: TGTGCCACCAGGGGGACAGGGGTGGATGAGCAGTTCTTC.

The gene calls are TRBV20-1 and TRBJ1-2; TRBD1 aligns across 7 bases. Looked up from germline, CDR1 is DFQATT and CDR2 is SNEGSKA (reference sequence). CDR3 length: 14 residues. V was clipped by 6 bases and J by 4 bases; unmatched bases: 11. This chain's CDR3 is CSAYLTGRTYGYTF. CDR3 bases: TGCAGTGCCTACCTGACAGGGAGAACCTATGGCTACACCTTC.

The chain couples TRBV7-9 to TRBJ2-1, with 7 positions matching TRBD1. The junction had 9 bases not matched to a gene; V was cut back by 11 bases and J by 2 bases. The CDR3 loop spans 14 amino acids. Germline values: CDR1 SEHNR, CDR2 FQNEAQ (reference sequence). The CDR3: CASITQGPYNEQFF. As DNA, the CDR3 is TGTGCCTCTATTACACAGGGGCCCTACAATGAGCAGTTCTTC.

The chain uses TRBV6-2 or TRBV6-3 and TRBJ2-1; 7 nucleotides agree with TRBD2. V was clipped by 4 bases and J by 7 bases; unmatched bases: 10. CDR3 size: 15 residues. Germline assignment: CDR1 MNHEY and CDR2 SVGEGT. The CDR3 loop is CASSLWQLGGNEQFF. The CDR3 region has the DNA TGTGCCAGCAGTTTGTGGCAGCTGGGAGGGAATGAGCAGTTCTTC.

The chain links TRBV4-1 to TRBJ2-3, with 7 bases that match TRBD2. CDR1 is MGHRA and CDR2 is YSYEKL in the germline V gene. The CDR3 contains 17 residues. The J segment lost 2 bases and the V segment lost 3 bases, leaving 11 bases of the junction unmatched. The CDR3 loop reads CASSHLAAPLFTDTQYF. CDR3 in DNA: TGCGCCAGCAGCCACCTAGCGGCTCCCCTGTTCACAGATACGCAGTATTTT.